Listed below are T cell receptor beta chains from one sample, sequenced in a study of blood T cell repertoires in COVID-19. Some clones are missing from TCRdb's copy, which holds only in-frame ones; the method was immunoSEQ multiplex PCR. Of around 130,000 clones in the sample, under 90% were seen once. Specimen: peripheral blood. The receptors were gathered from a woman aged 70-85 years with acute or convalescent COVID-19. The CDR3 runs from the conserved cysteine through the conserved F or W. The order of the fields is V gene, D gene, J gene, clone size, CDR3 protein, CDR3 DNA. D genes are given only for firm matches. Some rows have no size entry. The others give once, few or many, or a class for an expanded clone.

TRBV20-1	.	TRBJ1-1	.	CSARVAEAFF	TGCAGTGCTAGAGTCGCTGAAGCTTTCTTT
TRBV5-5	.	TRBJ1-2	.	CASSLDSFLSNTF	TGTGCCAGCAGCTTGGACAGTTTCCTCTCTAACACCTTC
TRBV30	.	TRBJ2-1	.	CAPRTYSYNEQFF	TGTGCCCCCCGGACTTACTCCTACAATGAGCAGTTCTTC
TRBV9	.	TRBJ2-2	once	CASSGYRVTGELFF	TGTGCCAGCAGCGGCTACAGGGTCACCGGGGAGCTGTTTTTT
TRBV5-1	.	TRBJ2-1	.	CASSYRQEYNEQFF	TGCGCCAGCAGCTATCGACAGGAGTACAATGAGCAGTTCTTC
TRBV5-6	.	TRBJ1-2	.	CASSLGLGGGYTF	TGTGCCAGCAGCCTAGGACTAGGGGGTGGCTACACCTTC
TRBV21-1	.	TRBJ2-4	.	CASSQLPRSQYF	TGTGCCAGCAGCCAACTACCTCGGTCTCAGTACTTC
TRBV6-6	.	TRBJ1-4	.	CASSYSKLREKLFF	TGTGCCAGCAGTTACTCGAAACTTCGCGAAAAACTGTTTTTT
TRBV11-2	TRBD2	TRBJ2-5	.	CASSLGASGGAETQYF	TGTGCCAGCAGCTTAGGGGCTAGCGGGGGGGCGGAGACCCAGTACTTC
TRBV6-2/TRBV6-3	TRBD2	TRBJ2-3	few	CASSSGGAVDTQYF	TGTGCCAGCAGTTCCGGGGGGGCCGTTGATACGCAGTATTTT
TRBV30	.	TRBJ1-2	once	CASRGILFNGYTF	TGTGCCTCGCGGGGAATACTGTTTAATGGCTACACCTTC
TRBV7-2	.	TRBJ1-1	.	CASSSRLTMNTEAFF	TGTGCCAGCAGCTCGCGACTGACCATGAACACTGAAGCTTTCTTT
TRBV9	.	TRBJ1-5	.	CASSVGQGENQPQHF	TGTGCCAGCAGCGTAGGCCAGGGCGAAAATCAGCCCCAGCATTTT
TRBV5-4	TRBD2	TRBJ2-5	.	CASSTGTSGGQETQYF	TGTGCCAGCAGCACCGGGACTAGCGGGGGTCAGGAGACCCAGTACTTC
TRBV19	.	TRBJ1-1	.	CATHRTVQEGEAFF	TGTGCCACCCATCGGACGGTACAAGAGGGTGAAGCTTTCTTT
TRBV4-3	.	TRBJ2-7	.	CASSQYSDAYEQYF	TGCGCCAGCAGCCAATACAGTGATGCCTACGAGCAGTACTTC
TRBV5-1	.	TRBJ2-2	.	CASSLGSRGAGELFF	TGCGCCAGCAGCTTGGGTTCTCGGGGAGCCGGGGAGCTGTTTTTT
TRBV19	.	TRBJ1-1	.	CASKFSVYAGWRDYTEAFF	TGTGCCAGTAAATTCTCGGTCTATGCAGGGTGGAGGGACTACACTGAAGCTTTCTTT
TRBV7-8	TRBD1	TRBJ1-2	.	CASREIQGARRFGYTF	TGTGCCAGCAGGGAAATACAGGGGGCGCGGCGGTTTGGCTACACCTTC
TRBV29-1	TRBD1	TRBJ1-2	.	CSVADRQGPNYGYTF	TGCAGCGTTGCCGATAGACAGGGACCTAACTATGGCTACACCTTC
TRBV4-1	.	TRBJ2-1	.	CASSQPDRLPYNEQFF	TGCGCCAGCAGCCAACCTGACAGATTACCTTACAATGAGCAGTTCTTC
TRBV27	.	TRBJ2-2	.	CASRTSQNSNTGELFF	TGTGCCAGCAGAACGTCACAGAATTCGAACACCGGGGAGCTGTTTTTT
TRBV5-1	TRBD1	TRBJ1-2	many	CASSLGSGTANNYGYTF	TGCGCCAGCAGCTTGGGCTCCGGGACAGCAAATAACTATGGCTACACCTTC
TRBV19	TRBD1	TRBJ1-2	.	CASRYLTTGAGGEDGYTF	TGTGCCAGTAGGTATCTTACAACAGGGGCGGGGGGTGAAGATGGCTACACCTTC
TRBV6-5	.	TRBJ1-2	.	CASSGDSNYGYTF	TGTGCCAGCAGCGGGGACTCTAACTATGGCTACACCTTC
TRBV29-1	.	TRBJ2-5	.	CSVEGHRGVGGGETQYF	TGCAGCGTTGAGGGGCACAGGGGAGTCGGGGGAGGAGAGACCCAGTACTTC
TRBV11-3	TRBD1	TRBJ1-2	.	CASSLSFGTGGIYGYTF	TGTGCCAGCAGCTTGTCTTTCGGGACAGGGGGAATCTATGGCTACACCTTC
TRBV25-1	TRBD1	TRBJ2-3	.	CASSGTVSFTDTQYF	TGTGCCAGCAGCGGGACAGTGAGCTTCACAGATACGCAGTATTTT
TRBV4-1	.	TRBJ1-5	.	CASSQEVTQINQPQHF	TGCGCCAGCAGCCAAGAAGTGACACAGATCAATCAGCCCCAGCATTTT
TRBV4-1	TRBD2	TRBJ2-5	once	CASSLGLAWETQYF	TGCGCCAGCAGCCTCGGACTAGCTTGGGAGACCCAGTACTTC
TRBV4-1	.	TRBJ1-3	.	CASSQGPGAGNTIYF	TGCGCCAGCAGCCAAGGGCCAGGGGCCGGAAACACCATATATTTT
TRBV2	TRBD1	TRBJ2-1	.	CASSILTGVSYNEQFF	TGTGCCAGCAGTATCCTGACAGGGGTCTCCTACAATGAGCAGTTCTTC
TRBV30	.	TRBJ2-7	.	CAWSAFYEQYF	TGTGCCTGGAGTGCGTTCTACGAGCAGTACTTC
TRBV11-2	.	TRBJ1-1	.	CASSFPQGQNTEAFF	TGTGCCAGCAGCTTCCCACAGGGCCAGAACACTGAAGCTTTCTTT
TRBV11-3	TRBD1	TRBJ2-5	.	CASELTGLQETQYF	TGTGCCAGCGAACTGACAGGGCTACAAGAGACCCAGTACTTC
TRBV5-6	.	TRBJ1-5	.	CASSLAGNQPQHF	TGTGCCAGCAGCCTAGCAGGCAATCAGCCCCAGCATTTT
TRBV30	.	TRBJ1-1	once	CAWSVLSVRRRENTEAFF	TGTGCCTGGAGTGTACTCTCGGTCCGGCGGCGGGAGAACACTGAAGCTTTCTTT
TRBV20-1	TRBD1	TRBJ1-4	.	CSASRGQGAGEKLFF	TGCAGTGCTAGTCGTGGTCAGGGGGCAGGGGAAAAACTGTTTTTT
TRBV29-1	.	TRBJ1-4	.	CSVEAEKLFF	TGCAGCGTTGAAGCGGAAAAACTGTTTTTT